One and the same sample provided the 27 T cell receptor beta chains below, sequenced in a study of cytomegalovirus exposure and HLA in healthy donors. The PCR used 60 Vbeta and 13 Jbeta primers. Using immunoSEQ multiplex PCR, the repertoire was profiled, and TCRdb retains in-frame clones only, with some absent. The data show 210,000 or so clones, about 84% seen once. Sequencing used PBMCs. These receptors all come from a human donor in good health.

The gene calls are TRBV11-3 and TRBJ2-7, with TRBD2 matching over 7 bases. Germline CDR1 and CDR2: SGHNT and YENEEA. J was trimmed by 1 base and V by 3 bases; bases with no gene match: 3. The CDR3 consists of 14 residues. In DNA form, the CDR3 reads TGTGCCAGCAGCTTGACTAGCCTTTCCTACGAGCAGTACTTC. This translates into CASSLTSLSYEQYF. Drawing the rest from reference TRBV11-3 and TRBJ2-7, the complete variable domain is EAGVVQSPRYKIIEKKQPVAFWCNPISGHNTLYWYLQNLGQGPELLIRYENEEAVDDSQLPKDRFSAERLKGVDSTLKIQPAELGDSAVYLCASSLTSLSYEQYFGPGTRLTVT.

This clone was found once. In nucleotides, the CDR3 is TGTGCCATCAGGCAACGGGACAGCTCCTACGAGCAGTACTTC. It is translated as CAIRQRDSSYEQYF. The chain combines TRBV10-3 with TRBJ2-7; 7 nucleotides match TRBD1. Germline lookup yields CDR1 ENHRY and CDR2 SYGVKD. The CDR3 runs 14 residues. After removal of 6 bases from V and 0 bases from J, the junction contained 5 bases not matched to a gene.

Remarks on this clone: Compared with germline, one end of the junction differs, possibly owing to a read error. The chain joins TRBV18 to TRBJ2-3; 9 positions agree with TRBD2. CDR3 length: 14 residues. Germline V gene data show CDR1 as KGHSH and CDR2 as LQKENI. The CDR3 DNA reads TGTGCCAGCTCACCGACTAGCGGTACAGATACGCGGTATTTT. This encodes CASSPTSGTDTRYF.

This clone was observed a few times. This sequence joins TRBV4-1 and TRBJ2-5; 8 nucleotides match TRBD1. Losses at the gene ends were 0 bases for V and 5 bases for J; bases not matched to a gene: 11. This CDR3 has 17 residues. From germline, CDR1 is MGHRA and CDR2 YSYEKL. The CDR3 sequence: CASSQDPPRGRRETQYF. The CDR3 coding sequence is TGCGCCAGCAGCCAAGACCCCCCCAGGGGGCGGAGGGAGACCCAGTACTTC.

For the CDR3, the DNA is TGTGCCAGCAGCGTTGGTAGAGGCTACCAAGAGACCCAGTACTTC. It specifies CASSVGRGYQETQYF. This chain links TRBV9 with TRBJ2-5, with D unresolved. This CDR3 contains 15 residues. V lost 2 bases and J lost 0, with 11 bases in between. Germline CDR1 is SGDLS and CDR2 is YYNGEE.

The V gene is TRBV28, the J gene TRBJ1-3, with 11 bases identical to TRBD1. Per germline, CDR1 MDHEN and CDR2 SYDVKM. V lost 2 bases, J lost 2 bases, and 5 bases stayed unmatched. The CDR3 totals 17 residues. This CDR3 reads CASSLGQGASTGNTIYF. For the CDR3, the DNA is TGTGCCAGCAGTTTAGGACAGGGGGCGAGTACTGGAAACACCATATATTTT.

The gene calls are TRBV28 and TRBJ2-4; 9 bases match TRBD1. Unmatched junction bases numbered 6, after V lost 6 bases and J lost 0 bases. CDR1 and CDR2 (germline): MDHEN, SYDVKM. This CDR3 spans 16 amino acids. The CDR3 bases are TGTGCCAGCAGCCACGGACAGGGGATAGCCAAAAACATTCAGTACTTC. It yields the protein CASSHGQGIAKNIQYF.

This clone was seen once. This sample includes further DNA sequences coding for the same CDR3. The rearrangement joins TRBV7-9 to TRBJ2-7; 7 nucleotides line up with TRBD1. V gave up 4 bases and J gave up 1 base; unmatched junction bases: 4. Germline V lookup: CDR1 SEHNR, CDR2 FQNEAQ (reference sequence). The length of the CDR3 is 14 residues. The CDR3 spells CASSSRTGSYEQYF. The CDR3, as DNA: TGTGCCAGCAGCTCTCGGACAGGTTCCTACGAGCAGTACTTC.

This clone was seen a handful of times. The chain is built from TRBV18 and TRBJ2-3; 10 bases are shared with TRBD2. With V trimmed by 4 bases and J by 2 bases, 6 bases remained unmatched. CDR1 and CDR2 (germline): KGHSH, LQKENI. CDR3 size: 16 residues. The CDR3, as DNA: TGTGCCAGCTCACGCAACCTAGCGGGAGACACAGATACGCAGTATTTT. This codes for CASSRNLAGDTDTQYF.

The V and J genes are TRBV28 and TRBJ1-2; TRBD1 matches 7 bases. With 6 bases clipped from V and 3 bases from J, the junction kept 10 bases outside the gene matches. CDR1 is MDHEN and CDR2 is SYDVKM in the germline V gene. The CDR3 sequence is 15 residues long. CDR3 DNA sequence: TGTGCCAGCAGCAATGGCCATACAGGGGACTATGGCTACACCTTC. Encoded protein: CASSNGHTGDYGYTF.

The rearrangement uses TRBV28 and TRBJ2-5; maybe TRBD1 (6 bases). TRBJ2-7 explains the end of the DNA better; the J call may be wrong. The germline V gene has CDR1 MDHEN and CDR2 SYDVKM. The CDR3 totals 14 residues. As DNA, the CDR3 is TGTGCCAGCAGTTTATTAACAGGGCCCTACGAGCAGTACTTC. Protein sequence: CASSLLTGPYEQYF.

This clone was found once. V gene TRBV6-1 combines with J gene TRBJ1-2; D gene ambiguous. The CDR3 runs to 14 residues. Trimming removed 2 bases at V and 4 bases at J, with 11 bases between. Germline CDR1 reads MNHNS; CDR2 reads SASEGT. CDR3 sequence: CASSEKEGSYGYTF. In DNA, the CDR3 is TGTGCCAGCAGTGAAAAAGAGGGAAGCTATGGCTACACCTTC.

V is TRBV25-1 and J is TRBJ2-5, with 10 bases lining up with TRBD2. This CDR3 contains 16 residues. V gave up 2 bases and J gave up 4 bases; unmatched junction bases: 7. The germline V gene has CDR1 MGHDK and CDR2 SYGVNS. CDR3 amino acids: CASSEISGRASETQYF. The CDR3 coding sequence is TGTGCCAGCAGTGAAATCAGCGGGAGGGCCTCAGAGACCCAGTACTTC.

This chain uses TRBV7-4 with TRBJ2-5; 8 bases fit TRBD1. Germline V gene data show CDR1 as SGHVT and CDR2 as SQSDAQ. CDR3 length: 16 amino acids. J gave up 5 bases and V 5 bases, and 13 bases lay outside the gene matches. The CDR3 is CASSLRTGTGNETQYF. In nucleotides, the CDR3 is TGTGCCAGCAGCCTTCGGACCGGGACAGGTAATGAGACCCAGTACTTC. The full variable domain, with the rest looked up from reference TRBV7-4 and TRBJ2-5, is GAGVSQSPRYKVAKRGRDVALRCDSISGHVTLYWYRQTLGQGSEVLTYSQSDAQRDKSGRPSGRFSAERPERSVSTLKIQRTEQGDSAVYLCASSLRTGTGNETQYFGPGTRLLVL.

This chain joins TRBV5-1 and TRBJ1-3; D not resolved. Germline V gives CDR1 SGHRS, CDR2 YFSETQ. V was pared by 0 bases and J by 8 bases, with 15 bases between. The CDR3 totals 15 residues. The CDR3 protein is CASSLAGILGDTIYF. DNA of the CDR3: TGCGCCAGCAGCTTGGCCGGGATTCTTGGGGACACCATATATTTT.

V gene TRBV14 combines with J gene TRBJ2-3; a possible D gene is TRBD2 (5 bases). The germline V gene encodes CDR1 SGHDN and CDR2 FVKESK. The V and J ends lost 1 base and 5 bases respectively, with 10 bases between them. The CDR3 is 14 residues long. This CDR3 reads CASSQAGWRDTQYF. DNA of the CDR3: TGTGCCAGCAGCCAAGCGGGATGGCGAGATACGCAGTATTTT.

This clone was counted a single time. The V and J genes are TRBV10-3 and TRBJ1-2; the D gene is possibly TRBD1 (6 bases). Germline values: CDR1 ENHRY, CDR2 SYGVKD. CDR3 length equals 14 residues. V was pared by 0 bases and J by 5 bases, with 10 bases between. This CDR3 reads CAISESYRDYGYTF. CDR3 sequence (DNA): TGTGCCATCAGTGAGTCTTACAGGGATTATGGCTACACCTTC.

The V and J genes are TRBV9 and TRBJ2-3; a possible D gene is TRBD2 (5 bases). Trimming stripped 0 bases from V and 2 bases from J, with 10 bases between. The length of the CDR3 is 15 residues. Germline-derived CDR1 and CDR2 are SGDLS and YYNGEE. The CDR3 reads CASSVVERFTDTQYF. The CDR3 nucleotides read TGTGCCAGCAGCGTAGTCGAGCGGTTCACAGATACGCAGTATTTT. The full variable domain, its missing parts supplied by reference TRBV9 and TRBJ2-3, is DSGVTQTPKHLITATGQRVTLRCSPRSGDLSVYWYQQSLDQGLQFLIQYYNGEERAKGNILERFSAQQFPDLHSELNLSSLELGDSALYFCASSVVERFTDTQYFGPGTRLTVL.

This sequence joins TRBV23-1 and TRBJ1-2; D is undetermined. TRBV23-1 is identified as an open reading frame with a role that is uncertain. CDR3 size: 14 residues. Trimming took off 4 bases at V and 4 bases at J, with 13 bases between the two ends. The CDR3 is CASSRKPASYGYTF. The CDR3 nucleotides read TGCGCCAGCAGTCGGAAACCAGCGAGCTATGGCTACACCTTC.

The rearrangement uses TRBV7-3 and TRBJ2-2; TRBD1 agrees at 9 bases. Per the germline V gene, CDR1 is SGHTA and CDR2 is FQGTGA. The CDR3 runs to 15 residues. The J segment lost 7 bases and the V segment lost 5 bases, leaving 8 bases of the junction unmatched. The CDR3 region is CASSSGTGRNGELFF. The CDR3 bases are TGTGCCAGCAGCAGCGGGACAGGGAGAAACGGGGAGCTGTTTTTT.

About this clone: One junction end does not reproduce the germline sequence, and a read error may be involved. The rearrangement links TRBV7-9 to TRBJ2-7, with TRBD2 matching 7 bases. Germline assignment: CDR1 SEHNR and CDR2 FQNEAQ (reference sequence). The CDR3 is 13 residues long. The CDR3 region has the DNA TGTTCCAGCAGCTGGAGCGGGAAGGACGAGCAGTACTTC. Translation: CSSSWSGKDEQYF.

This clone was seen a handful of times. The chain recombines TRBV11-2 with TRBJ1-5; TRBD1 is a possible D gene (6 bases). The CDR3 has 15 residues. Trimming stripped 5 bases from V and 2 bases from J, with 13 bases between. Germline assignment: CDR1 SGHAT and CDR2 FQNNGV. The CDR3 bases are TGTGCCAGCAGCACCCCCAGGGGACGCAATCAGCCCCAGCATTTT. Encoded protein: CASSTPRGRNQPQHF.

This chain joins TRBV15 and TRBJ1-5; weak D call: TRBD1 (6 bases). CDR1 LNHNV and CDR2 YYDKDF come from the germline V gene (reference sequence). The CDR3 runs to 14 residues. Trimming cost V 3 bases and J 6 bases, with 12 bases left between them. Here the CDR3 reads CATSSGQRGQPQHF. CDR3 in DNA: TGTGCCACCAGCAGCGGACAGAGGGGTCAGCCCCAGCATTTT.

The chain joins TRBV5-1 to TRBJ1-4, with 7 bases aligning to TRBD1. V gave up 0 bases and J gave up 5 bases; unmatched junction bases: 4. The CDR3 length is 15 residues. Germline V gene sequence: CDR1 SGHRS, CDR2 YFSETQ. The CDR3 nucleotides are TGCGCCAGCAGCTTGGTCAGGGGGGCAAATGAAAAACTGTTTTTT. Amino acids: CASSLVRGANEKLFF.

The chain recombines TRBV18 with TRBJ1-1; maybe TRBD1 (6 bases). CDR3 length: 14 residues. CDR1 KGHSH and CDR2 LQKENI come from the germline V gene. Trimming left V 6 bases short and J 11 bases short, with 22 bases between. The CDR3 coding sequence is TGTGCCAGCTCTGCCTTCGACAGGTACCTGAGTGCTTTCTTT. Translated, it gives CASSAFDRYLSAFF.

The chain joins TRBV28 to TRBJ1-2; weak D call: TRBD1 (6 bases). Germline lookup yields CDR1 MDHEN and CDR2 SYDVKM. The CDR3 covers 14 residues. V lost 4 bases and J lost 6, with 15 bases in between. This CDR3 reads CASSSLGRDNGYTF. CDR3 coding DNA: TGTGCCAGCAGTTCACTAGGCCGGGACAATGGCTACACCTTC.

The chain recombines TRBV6-1 with TRBJ2-7, with 15 positions matching TRBD2. The trim removed 4 bases at V and 0 bases at J, leaving 4 bases unmatched. CDR1 is MNHNS and CDR2 is SASEGT in the germline V gene. The CDR3 is 17 residues long. The CDR3 here is CASSVGTSGRYSYEQYF. The CDR3 nucleotides are TGTGCCAGCAGTGTCGGGACTAGCGGGAGGTACTCCTACGAGCAGTACTTC.